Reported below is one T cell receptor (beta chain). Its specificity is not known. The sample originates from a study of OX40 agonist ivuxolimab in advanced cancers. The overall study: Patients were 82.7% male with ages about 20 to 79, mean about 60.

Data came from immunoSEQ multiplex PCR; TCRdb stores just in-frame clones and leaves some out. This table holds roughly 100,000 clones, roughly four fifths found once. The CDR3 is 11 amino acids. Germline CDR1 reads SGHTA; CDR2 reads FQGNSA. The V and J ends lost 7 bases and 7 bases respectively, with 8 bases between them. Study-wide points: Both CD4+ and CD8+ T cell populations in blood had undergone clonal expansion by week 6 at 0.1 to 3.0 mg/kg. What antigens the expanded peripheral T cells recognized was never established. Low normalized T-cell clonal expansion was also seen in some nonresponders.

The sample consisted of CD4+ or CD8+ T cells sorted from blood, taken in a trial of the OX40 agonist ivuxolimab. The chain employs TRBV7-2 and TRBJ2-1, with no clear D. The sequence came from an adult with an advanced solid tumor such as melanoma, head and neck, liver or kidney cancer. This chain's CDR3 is CASTLRNEQFF. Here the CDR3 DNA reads TGTGCCAGCACCCTTCGTAATGAGCAGTTCTTC.